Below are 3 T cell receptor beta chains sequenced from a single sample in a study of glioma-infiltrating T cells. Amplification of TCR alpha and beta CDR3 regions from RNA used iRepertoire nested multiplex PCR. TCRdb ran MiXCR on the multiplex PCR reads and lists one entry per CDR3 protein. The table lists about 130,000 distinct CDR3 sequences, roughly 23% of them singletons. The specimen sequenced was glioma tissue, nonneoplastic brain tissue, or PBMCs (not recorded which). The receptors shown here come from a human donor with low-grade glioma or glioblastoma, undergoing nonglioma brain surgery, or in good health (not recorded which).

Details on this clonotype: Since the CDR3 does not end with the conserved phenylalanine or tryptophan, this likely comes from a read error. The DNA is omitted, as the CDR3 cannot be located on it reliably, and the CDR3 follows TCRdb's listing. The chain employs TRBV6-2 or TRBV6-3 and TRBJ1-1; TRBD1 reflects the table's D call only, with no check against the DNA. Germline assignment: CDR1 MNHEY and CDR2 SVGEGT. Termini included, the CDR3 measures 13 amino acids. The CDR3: CASSQGTGVGASL.

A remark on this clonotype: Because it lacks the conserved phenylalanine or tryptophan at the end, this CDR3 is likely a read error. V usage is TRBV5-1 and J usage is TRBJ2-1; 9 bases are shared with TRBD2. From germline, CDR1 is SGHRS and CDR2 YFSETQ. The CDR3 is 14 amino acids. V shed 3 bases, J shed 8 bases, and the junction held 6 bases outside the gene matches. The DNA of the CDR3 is TGCGCCAGCAGCTCCTCTAGCGGGAACGATGAGCAGTTCTTG. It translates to CASSSSSGNDEQFL.

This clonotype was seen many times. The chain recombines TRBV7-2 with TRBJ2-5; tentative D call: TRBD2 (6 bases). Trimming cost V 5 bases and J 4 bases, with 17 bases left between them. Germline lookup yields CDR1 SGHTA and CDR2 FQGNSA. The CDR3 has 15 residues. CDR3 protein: CASSPLGAGRETQYF. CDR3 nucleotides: TGTGCCAGCAGCCCACTCGGGGCGGGGAGAGAGACCCAGTACTTC.